This TCR beta chain was obtained from a study of shared clonotypes between healthy human individuals. Notes on the study in general: Among donors, the sharing of clonotypes was expected to be influenced by sequencing depth.

Sequenced by immunoSEQ multiplex PCR; TCRdb stores in-frame clones only, minus some. The data show fewer than 650,000 clones, around 78% seen once. Concerning this clone itself: What it binds is unknown.

Per germline, CDR1 ENHRY and CDR2 SYGVKD. The CDR3 is made up of 17 amino acids. V gave up 1 base and J gave up 9 bases; unmatched junction bases: 11. The sample was PBMCs. The TCR was taken from a woman aged 40 to 50 in good health. Some clones in this sample may be carry-over from other donors' samples. The chain couples TRBV10-3 to TRBJ2-1; 11 bases agree with TRBD2. The CDR3 DNA reads TGTGCCATCAGTGAGTTTGCGGGGTCTAGCGGGAGGACTGAGCAGTTCTTC. It translates to CAISEFAGSSGRTEQFF.